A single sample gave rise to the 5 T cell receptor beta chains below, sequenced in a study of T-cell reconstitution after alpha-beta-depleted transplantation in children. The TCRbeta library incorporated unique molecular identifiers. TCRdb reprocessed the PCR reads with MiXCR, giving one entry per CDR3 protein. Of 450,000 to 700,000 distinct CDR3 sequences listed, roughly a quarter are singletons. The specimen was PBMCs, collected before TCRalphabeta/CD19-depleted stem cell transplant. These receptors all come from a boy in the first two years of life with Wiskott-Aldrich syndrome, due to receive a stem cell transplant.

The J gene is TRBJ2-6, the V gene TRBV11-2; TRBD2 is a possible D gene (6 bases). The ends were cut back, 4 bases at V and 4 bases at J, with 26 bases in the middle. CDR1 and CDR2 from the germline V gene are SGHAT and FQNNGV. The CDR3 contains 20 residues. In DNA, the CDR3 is TGTGCCAGCAGCTCCCAAAGAAAGACCCAGGGCGCGGGAGGGGCCAACGTCCTGACTTTC. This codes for CASSSQRKTQGAGGANVLTF.

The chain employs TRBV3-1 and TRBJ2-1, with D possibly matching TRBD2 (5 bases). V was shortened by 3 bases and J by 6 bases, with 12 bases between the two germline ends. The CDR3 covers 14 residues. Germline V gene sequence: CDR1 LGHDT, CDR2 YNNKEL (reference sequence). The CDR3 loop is CASSQPGEPNEQFF. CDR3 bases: TGTGCCAGCAGCCAGCCCGGGGAACCCAATGAGCAGTTCTTC.

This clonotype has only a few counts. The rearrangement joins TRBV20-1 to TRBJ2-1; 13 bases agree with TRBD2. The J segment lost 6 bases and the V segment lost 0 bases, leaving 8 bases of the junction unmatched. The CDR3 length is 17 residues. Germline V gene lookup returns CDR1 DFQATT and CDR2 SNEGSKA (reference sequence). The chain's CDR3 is CSARDPWTSGSSNEQFF. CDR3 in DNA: TGCAGTGCTAGAGATCCATGGACTAGCGGGAGCTCCAATGAGCAGTTCTTC.

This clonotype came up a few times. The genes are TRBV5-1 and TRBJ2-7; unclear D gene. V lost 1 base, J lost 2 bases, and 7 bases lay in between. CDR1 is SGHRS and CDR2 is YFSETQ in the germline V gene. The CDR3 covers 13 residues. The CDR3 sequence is CASSLPRTYEQYF. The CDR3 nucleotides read TGCGCCAGCAGCTTGCCCAGAACCTACGAGCAGTACTTC.

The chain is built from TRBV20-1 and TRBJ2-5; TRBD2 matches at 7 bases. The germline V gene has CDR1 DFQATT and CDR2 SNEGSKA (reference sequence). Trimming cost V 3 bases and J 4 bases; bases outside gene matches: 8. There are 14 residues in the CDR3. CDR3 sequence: CSASWVGRRETQYF. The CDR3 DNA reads TGCAGTGCTAGTTGGGTCGGGAGGAGAGAGACCCAGTACTTC.